Listed below are T cell receptor beta chains from one sample, sequenced in a study of PD-1 blockade in classical Hodgkin lymphoma. Assay: immunoSEQ multiplex PCR; the TCRdb copy retains only in-frame clones and omits some. The profile shows 38,000 or so clones, approximately 70% of them singletons. The sample consisted of peripheral blood mononuclear cells (PBMCs), taken before the second cycle of nivolumab. The source is a human donor with classical Hodgkin lymphoma. The CDR3 runs from the conserved cysteine through the conserved F or W. D genes are given only for firm matches. Size is stated for part of the rows, as once, few or many counts, or as a class when the clone is expanded.

>TRBJ2-1|TRBV28|TRBD1|.
CASSPPKQGVTVNEQFF
TGTGCCAGCAGTCCGCCAAAACAGGGGGTCACTGTCAATGAGCAGTTCTTC
>TRBJ2-7|TRBV5-8|.|few
CASSLTGTVTYEQYF
TGTGCCAGCAGCTTGACCGGGACCGTTACCTACGAGCAGTACTTC
>TRBJ2-7|TRBV5-8|TRBD2|medium-sized
CASSQGTTYSYEQYF
TGTGCCAGCAGCCAAGGGACTACCTATTCCTACGAGCAGTACTTC
>TRBJ1-2|TRBV25-1|TRBD1|.
CASSEFAGGYGYTF
TGTGCCAGCAGTGAATTTGCAGGGGGCTATGGCTACACCTTC
>TRBJ1-5|TRBV10-3|.|.
CAISVDGISNQPQHF
TGTGCCATCAGTGTTGACGGCATTAGCAATCAGCCCCAGCATTTT
>TRBJ1-4|TRBV28|.|.
CASSFEMQEKLFF
TGTGCCAGCAGTTTCGAAATGCAGGAAAAACTGTTTTTT
>TRBJ1-6|TRBV7-9|.|few
CASSLQSGRHNSPLHF
TGTGCCAGCAGCTTACAGTCGGGACGTCATAATTCACCCCTCCACTTT
>TRBJ1-5|TRBV28|.|.
CASSLGGSNQPQHF
TGTGCCAGCAGTTTGGGCGGTAGCAATCAGCCCCAGCATTTT
>TRBJ1-2|TRBV6-5|.|.
CASSYSQASYGYTF
TGTGCCAGCAGTTACTCACAGGCCTCCTATGGCTACACCTTC
>TRBJ2-7|TRBV4-3|TRBD1|few
CASSQDDRGSYEQYF
TGCGCCAGCAGCCAGGACGACAGGGGCTCCTACGAGCAGTACTTC
>TRBJ2-2|TRBV11-3|.|.
CASSSRTGGELFF
TGTGCCAGCAGCTCACGCACGGGCGGGGAACTGTTTTTT
>TRBJ1-5|TRBV10-3|.|.
CAISEEGNQPQHF
TGTGCCATCAGTGAAGAAGGCAATCAGCCCCAGCATTTT
>TRBJ1-4|TRBV9|.|few
CASSSGADSGGNEKLFF
TGTGCCAGCAGCTCGGGGGCCGACAGTGGCGGTAATGAAAAACTGTTTTTT
>TRBJ1-2|TRBV27|.|.
CASTSPGEGYTF
TGTGCCAGCACCTCCCCCGGGGAGGGCTACACCTTC
>TRBJ2-7|TRBV4-3|TRBD1|.
CASSQDDRVVYEQYF
TGCGCCAGCAGCCAAGATGACAGGGTAGTCTACGAGCAGTACTTC
>TRBJ1-4|TRBV6-6|.|.
CASSYSKEKLFF
TGTGCCAGCAGTTACTCGAAGGAAAAACTGTTTTTT
>TRBJ2-2|TRBV5-1|.|.
CASSLDPGDTGELFF
TGCGCCAGCAGCTTGGACCCGGGGGACACCGGGGAGCTGTTTTTT
>TRBJ2-5|TRBV5-1|.|.
CASSLVGARETQYF
TGCGCCAGCAGCTTGGTAGGGGCGCGTGAGACCCAGTACTTC
>TRBJ2-2|TRBV4-1|TRBD2|few
CASSRVAGERAGELFF
TGCGCCAGCAGCCGTGTAGCGGGAGAGAGGGCCGGGGAGCTGTTTTTT
>TRBJ2-2|TRBV18|.|.
CASSLGNTGELFF
TGTGCCAGCTCACTAGGGAACACCGGGGAGCTGTTTTTT
>TRBJ2-5|TRBV29-1|.|.
CSVTGPEGTQYF
TGCAGCGTGACGGGACCTGAGGGGACCCAGTACTTC
>TRBJ2-1|TRBV11-2|.|.
CASTLRSYNEQFF
TGTGCCAGCACCCTAAGGTCCTACAATGAGCAGTTCTTC
>TRBJ1-2|TRBV10-3|.|.
CAISETGTANGYTF
TGTGCCATCAGTGAGACAGGGACGGCCAATGGCTACACCTTC
>TRBJ2-7|TRBV18|.|.
CASSPVRTTSYEQYF
TGTGCCAGCTCACCAGTCCGTACGACATCCTACGAGCAGTACTTC
>TRBJ2-7|TRBV7-2|TRBD1|.
CASSFTGTGNYEQYF
TGTGCCAGCAGCTTTACCGGGACAGGGAACTACGAGCAGTACTTC